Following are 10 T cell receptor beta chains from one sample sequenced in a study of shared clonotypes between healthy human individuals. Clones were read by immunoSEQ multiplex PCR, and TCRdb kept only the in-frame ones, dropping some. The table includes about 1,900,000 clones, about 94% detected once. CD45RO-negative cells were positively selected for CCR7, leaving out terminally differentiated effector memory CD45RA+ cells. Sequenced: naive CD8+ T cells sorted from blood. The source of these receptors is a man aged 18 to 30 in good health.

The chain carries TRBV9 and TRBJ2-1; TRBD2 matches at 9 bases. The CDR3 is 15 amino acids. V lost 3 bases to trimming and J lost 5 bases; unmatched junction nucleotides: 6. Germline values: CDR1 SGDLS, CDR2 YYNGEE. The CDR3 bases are TGTGCCAGCAGCGATAGCGGGGGAATAAACAATGAGCAGTTCTTC. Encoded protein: CASSDSGGINNEQFF. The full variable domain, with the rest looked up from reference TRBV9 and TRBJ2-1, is DSGVTQTPKHLITATGQRVTLRCSPRSGDLSVYWYQQSLDQGLQFLIQYYNGEERAKGNILERFSAQQFPDLHSELNLSSLELGDSALYFCASSDSGGINNEQFFGPGTRLTVL.

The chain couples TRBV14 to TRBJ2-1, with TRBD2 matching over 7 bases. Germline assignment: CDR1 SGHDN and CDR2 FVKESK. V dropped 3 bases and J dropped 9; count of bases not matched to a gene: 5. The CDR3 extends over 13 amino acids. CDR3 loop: CASSHLPGGEQFF. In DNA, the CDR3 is TGTGCCAGCAGCCACCTCCCGGGAGGTGAGCAGTTCTTC. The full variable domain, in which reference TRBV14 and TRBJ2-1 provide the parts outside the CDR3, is EAGVTQFPSHSVIEKGQTVTLRCDPISGHDNLYWYRRVMGKEIKFLLHFVKESKQDESGMPNNRFLAERTGGTYSTLKVQPAELEDSGVYFCASSHLPGGEQFFGPGTRLTVL.

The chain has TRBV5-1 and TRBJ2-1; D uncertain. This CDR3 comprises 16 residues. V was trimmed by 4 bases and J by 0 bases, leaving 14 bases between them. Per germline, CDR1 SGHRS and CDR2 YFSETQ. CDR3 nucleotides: TGCGCCAGCAGCGAAACCAGCGAGACCTCCTACAATGAGCAGTTCTTC. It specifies CASSETSETSYNEQFF. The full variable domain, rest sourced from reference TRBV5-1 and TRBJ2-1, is KAGVTQTPRYLIKTRGQQVTLSCSPISGHRSVSWYQQTPGQGLQFLFEYFSETQRNKGNFPGRFSGRQFSNSRSEMNVSTLELGDSALYLCASSETSETSYNEQFFGPGTRLTVL.

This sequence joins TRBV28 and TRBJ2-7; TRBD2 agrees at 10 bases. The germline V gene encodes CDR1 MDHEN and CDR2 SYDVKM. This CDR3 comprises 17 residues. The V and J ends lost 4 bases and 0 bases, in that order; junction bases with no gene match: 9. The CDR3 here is CASSSLAGVTSSYEQYF. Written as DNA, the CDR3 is TGTGCCAGCAGTTCGCTAGCGGGGGTTACGAGCTCCTACGAGCAGTACTTC.

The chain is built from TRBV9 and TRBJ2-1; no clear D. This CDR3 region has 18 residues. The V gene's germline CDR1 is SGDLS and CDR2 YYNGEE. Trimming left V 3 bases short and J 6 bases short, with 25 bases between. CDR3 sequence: CASSAPLLGYSGVNEQFF. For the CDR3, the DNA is TGTGCCAGCAGCGCTCCACTTTTAGGGTATTCAGGCGTCAATGAGCAGTTCTTC.

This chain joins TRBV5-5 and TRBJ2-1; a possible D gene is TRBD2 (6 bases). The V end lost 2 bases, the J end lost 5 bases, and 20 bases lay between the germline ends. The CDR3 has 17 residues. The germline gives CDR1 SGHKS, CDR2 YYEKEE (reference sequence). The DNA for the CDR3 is TGTGCCAGCAGCTTTCTGTGGGCCCTGGGGGGAAACAATGAGCAGTTCTTC. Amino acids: CASSFLWALGGNNEQFF.

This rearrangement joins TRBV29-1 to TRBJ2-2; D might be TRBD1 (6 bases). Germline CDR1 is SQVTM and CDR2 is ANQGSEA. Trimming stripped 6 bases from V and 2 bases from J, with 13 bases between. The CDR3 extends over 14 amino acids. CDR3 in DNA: TGCAGCGTACTAGGGGGAACTAACACCGGGGAGCTGTTTTTT. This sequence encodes CSVLGGTNTGELFF.

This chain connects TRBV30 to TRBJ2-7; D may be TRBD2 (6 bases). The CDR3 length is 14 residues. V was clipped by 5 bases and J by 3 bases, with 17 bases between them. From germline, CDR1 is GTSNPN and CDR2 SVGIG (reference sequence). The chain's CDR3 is CAWAPGSGGYEQYF. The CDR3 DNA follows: TGTGCCTGGGCTCCGGGCTCCGGGGGCTACGAGCAGTACTTC.

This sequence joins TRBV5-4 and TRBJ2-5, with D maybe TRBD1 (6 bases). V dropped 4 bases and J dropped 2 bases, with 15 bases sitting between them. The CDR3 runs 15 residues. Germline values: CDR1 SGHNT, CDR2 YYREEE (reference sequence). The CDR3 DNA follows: TGTGCCAGCAGCCTTGGGTGGGGGACACAAGAGACCCAGTACTTC. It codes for CASSLGWGTQETQYF.

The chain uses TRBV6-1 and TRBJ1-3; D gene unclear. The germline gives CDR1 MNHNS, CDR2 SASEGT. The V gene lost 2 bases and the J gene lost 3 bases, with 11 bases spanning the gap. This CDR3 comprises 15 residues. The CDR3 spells CASSERSGLGNTIYF. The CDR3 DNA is TGTGCCAGCAGTGAAAGATCAGGACTTGGAAACACCATATATTTT.